A selection of T cell receptor beta chains follows, all from one sample in a study of glioma-infiltrating T cells. TCRdb analysed the multiplex PCR reads with MiXCR anew, one entry per CDR3 protein. The sample shows about 110,000 distinct CDR3 sequences, around 25% of them seen only once. The sample consisted of glioma tissue, nonneoplastic brain tissue, or PBMCs (not recorded which). The receptors here all came from a human donor with low-grade glioma or glioblastoma, undergoing nonglioma brain surgery, or in good health (not recorded which). Each CDR3 is given with its conserved first and last residue. D genes are given only for firm matches. Rows give clone size only sometimes, using once, few, many, or a class for an expanded clone.

V gene	D gene	J gene	clone size	CDR3 protein	CDR3 DNA
TRBV15	-	TRBJ1-1	many	CATSRGRAGYTEAFF	TGTGCCACCAGCAGAGGACGGGCGGGCTACACTGAAGCTTTCTTT
TRBV7-2	-	TRBJ1-5	many	CASSLRRGQPQHF	TGTGCCAGCAGCCTGCGGAGGGGACAGCCCCAGCATTTT
TRBV5-4	TRBD2	TRBJ2-1	many	CASSPGTSGRNEQFF	TGTGCCAGCAGCCCAGGGACTAGCGGGAGGAATGAGCAGTTCTTC
TRBV29-1	-	TRBJ2-3	-	CSGRHTDTQYF	TGCAGCGGGAGGCACACAGATACGCAGTATTTT
TRBV28	-	TRBJ1-4	-	CAISLTGSTNGKLFF	TGTGCCATCAGTTTAACAGGGTCAACTAATGGAAAACTGTTTTTT
TRBV4-1	TRBD2	TRBJ2-7	many	CASSQPGLVSYEQYF	TGCGCCAGCAGCCAACCGGGACTAGTCTCCTACGAGCAGTACTTC
TRBV29-1	TRBD1	TRBJ1-2	once	CSVEDHRDRSTYNYGYTF	TGCAGCGTTGAAGATCATAGGGACAGGTCCACATACAACTATGGCTACACCTTC
TRBV7-9	-	TRBJ2-5	many	CASSPKQTQETQYF	TGTGCCAGCAGCCCCAAACAGACCCAAGAGACCCAGTACTTC
TRBV7-2	-	TRBJ2-1	many	CASSITGTSNEQFF	TGTGCCAGCAGCATCACCGGGACTTCTAATGAGCAGTTCTTC
TRBV12-3/TRBV12-4	-	TRBJ1-5	many	CASSFTLDQPQHF	TGTGCCAGCAGTTTCACCCTTGATCAGCCCCAGCATTTT
TRBV16	-	TRBJ1-1	many	CASSHGGRGTEAFF	TGTGCCAGCAGCCACGGGGGAAGAGGGACTGAAGCTTTCTTT
TRBV6-1	-	TRBJ2-7	once	CAISESKSGSYKQYF	TGTGCCATCAGTGAGTCCAAAAGCGGATCCTACAAGCAGTACTTC
TRBV20-1	TRBD2	TRBJ2-7	many	CSARVAGVYEQYF	TGCAGTGCTAGAGTAGCGGGAGTTTACGAGCAGTACTTC
TRBV20-1	TRBD2	TRBJ2-7	many	CSASGGNLYEQYF	TGCAGTGCTAGCGGGGGGAACCTCTACGAGCAGTACTTC
TRBV29-1	-	TRBJ1-5	-	CSVGGAPYGNQPQHF	TGCAGCGTTGGGGGTGCTCCTTATGGCAATCAGCCCCAGCATTTT
TRBV27	-	TRBJ2-1	-	CVSSPQGSYNEQFF	TGTGTTAGCAGTCCGCAGGGATCCTACAATGAGCAGTTCTTC
TRBV6-1	TRBD1	TRBJ2-7	many	CASRRDRDYEQYF	TGTGCCAGCCGCCGGGACAGGGACTACGAGCAGTACTTC
TRBV6-2/TRBV6-3	TRBD1	TRBJ1-5	-	CASSLGQGYSNQPQLF	TGTGCCAGCAGTTTGGGACAGGGGTATAGCAATCAGCCCCAGCTTTTT
TRBV18	-	TRBJ2-7	many	CASSPTRGQSSYEQYF	TGTGCCAGCTCACCAACTCGGGGGCAGAGCTCCTACGAGCAGTACTTC
TRBV6-1	-	TRBJ1-5	many	CASSSWELGPQHF	TGTGCCAGCAGTTCGTGGGAACTAGGGCCCCAGCATTTT
TRBV27	-	TRBJ1-2	many	CASSYSGQWLYGYTF	TGTGCCAGCAGTTACTCAGGGCAATGGCTATATGGCTACACCTTC
TRBV29-1	-	TRBJ2-7	many	CSVARVVSYEQYF	TGCAGCGTTGCGAGGGTAGTCTCCTACGAGCAGTACTTC
TRBV20-1	-	TRBJ2-5	many	CSANGGELKETQYF	TGCAGTGCTAACGGAGGGGAACTGAAAGAGACCCAGTACTTC
TRBV11-1	TRBD2	TRBJ2-1	-	CASSLFGTSGVGSNEQFF	TGTGCCAGCAGCTTATTTGGCACTAGCGGGGTGGGGAGCAATGAGCAGTTCTTC
TRBV20-1	TRBD1	TRBJ1-2	many	CSARGAGTGNF	TGCAGTGCTAGGGGGGCCGGGACAGGGAACTTC
TRBV2	-	TRBJ1-1	many	CASSEVLPGTEAFF	TGTGCCAGCAGTGAGGTTCTTCCGGGCACTGAAGCTTTCTTT
TRBV6-1	-	TRBJ1-5	once	CASSPSAGGAATQHF	TGTGCCAGCAGTCCCTCAGCGGGGGGGGCCGCTACGCAGCATTTT
TRBV4-1	TRBD1	TRBJ2-7	many	CASSQASGMTGGDEQYF	TGCGCCAGCAGCCAAGCATCAGGCATGACAGGGGGAGACGAGCAGTACTTC
TRBV11-2	-	TRBJ1-4	few	CASSLGSEKLFF	TGTGCCAGCAGCTTAGGCAGTGAAAAACTGTTTTTT
TRBV6-2/TRBV6-3	-	TRBJ2-1	many	CASSSHGYNNEQFF	TGTGCCAGCAGCTCCCATGGCTACAACAATGAGCAGTTCTTC
TRBV4-3	TRBD1	TRBJ1-2	few	CASSQGRTGAYGYTF	TGCGCCAGCAGCCAGGGCCGGACAGGGGCCTATGGCTACACCTTC
TRBV20-1	TRBD1	TRBJ1-6	many	CSAGQVGNSPLHF	TGCAGTGCTGGACAGGTCGGCAATTCACCCCTCCACTTT
TRBV28	TRBD1	TRBJ1-1	-	CARSLAGGPGAEAFF	TGTGCCAGGAGTTTAGCAGGGGGGCCAGGGGCTGAAGCTTTCTTT
TRBV3-1	-	TRBJ2-1	-	CASSQVRELNNEQFF	TGTGCCAGCAGCCAAGTCAGGGAACTGAACAATGAGCAGTTCTTC
TRBV4-1	-	TRBJ2-3	-	CASSLNNGGFADTKYF	TGCGCCAGCAGCCTAAACAATGGCGGCTTCGCAGATACGAAGTATTTT
TRBV2	-	TRBJ2-3	-	CASSETPDTQYF	TGTGCCAGCAGTGAAACGCCAGATACGCAGTATTTT
TRBV20-1	-	TRBJ1-2	-	CSAPYRRGKGDYTF	TGCAGTGCCCCTTACCGACGGGGAAAGGGCGACTACACATTC
TRBV6-5	TRBD1	TRBJ2-7	many	CASSYSWTGEQYF	TGTGCCAGCAGTTACTCTTGGACAGGGGAGCAGTACTTC
TRBV6-2/TRBV6-3	-	TRBJ1-1	many	CASSYPSEAFF	TGTGCCAGCAGTTACCCTTCTGAAGCTTTCTTT
TRBV19	-	TRBJ1-1	few	CASSSQGWSTEAFF	TGTGCCAGTAGCTCACAGGGCTGGAGCACTGAAGCTTTCTTT
TRBV2	-	TRBJ1-1	many	CASSGSGGTEAFF	TGTGCCAGCAGTGGTTCGGGAGGCACTGAAGCTTTCTTT
TRBV20-1	-	TRBJ2-6	many	CSAPAGANVLTF	TGCAGTGCTCCGGCAGGGGCCAACGTCCTGACTTTC
TRBV6-2/TRBV6-3	-	TRBJ2-1	many	CASSYSTVGEQFF	TGTGCCAGCAGTTACTCTACTGTCGGGGAGCAGTTCTTC
TRBV24-1	-	TRBJ2-1	many	CATSDNGGNNEQFF	TGTGCCACCAGTGATAACGGGGGAAACAATGAGCAGTTCTTC
TRBV6-2/TRBV6-3	TRBD2	TRBJ2-3	many	CASSYSTSGLQDTQYF	TGTGCCAGCAGTTACTCGACTAGCGGCCTCCAAGATACGCAGTATTTT
TRBV3-1	TRBD1	TRBJ1-1	-	CASSQAPGTGSTEAFF	TGTGCCAGCAGCCAAGCCCCTGGGACAGGGAGCACTGAAGCTTTCTTT
TRBV4-1	-	TRBJ1-1	many	CASRQTGSEAFF	TGCGCCAGCAGACAGACAGGTTCTGAAGCTTTCTTT
TRBV7-9	-	TRBJ1-2	many	CASSLEQPSLYGYTF	TGTGCCAGCAGCTTAGAACAGCCCTCACTCTATGGCTACACCTTC
TRBV6-2/TRBV6-3	-	TRBJ2-7	many	CSSAWGQFNEQYF	TGTTCCAGCGCATGGGGCCAGTTTAATGAGCAGTACTTC
TRBV29-1	-	TRBJ1-2	few	CSVEGPQVGLGYTF	TGCAGCGTTGAAGGCCCCCAAGTCGGCCTAGGCTACACCTTC